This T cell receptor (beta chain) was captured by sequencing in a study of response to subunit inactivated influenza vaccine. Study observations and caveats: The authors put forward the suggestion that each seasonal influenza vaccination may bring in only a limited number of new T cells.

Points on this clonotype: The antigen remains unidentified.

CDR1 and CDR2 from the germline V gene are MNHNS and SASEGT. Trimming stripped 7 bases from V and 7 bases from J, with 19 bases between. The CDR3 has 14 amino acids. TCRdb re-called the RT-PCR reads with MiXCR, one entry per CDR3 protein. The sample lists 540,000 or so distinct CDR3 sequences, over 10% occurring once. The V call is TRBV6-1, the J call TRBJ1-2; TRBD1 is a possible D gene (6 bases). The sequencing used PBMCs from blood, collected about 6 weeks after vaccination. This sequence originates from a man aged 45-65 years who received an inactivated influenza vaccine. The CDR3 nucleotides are TGTGCCAGCAAGGCAGGGGCCGATCGGACTGGCTACACCTTC. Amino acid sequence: CASKAGADRTGYTF.